These T cell receptor beta chains were read from a single sample in a study of blood T cell repertoires in COVID-19. Clones were read by immunoSEQ multiplex PCR, and TCRdb kept only the in-frame ones, dropping some. The data hold about 310,000 clones, with approximately 83% observed a single time. The sample taken for sequencing was PBMCs or T cells enriched from blood (not recorded which). The receptor set was obtained from a man aged 25-45 years who had recovered from COVID-19. The CDR3 runs from the conserved cysteine through the conserved F or W. D genes are given only for firm matches. Only some rows state a clone size, as once, few, many or a class for expanded clones.

clone size: NA; J gene: TRBJ2-7; D gene: TRBD1; V gene: TRBV11-3; CDR3 protein: CASSTRDRGLYEQYF; CDR3 DNA: TGTGCCAGCAGCACCCGGGACAGGGGTCTCTACGAGCAGTACTTC
clone size: NA; J gene: TRBJ1-1; D gene: NA; V gene: TRBV11-2; CDR3 protein: CASSLRGGENTEAFF; CDR3 DNA: TGTGCCAGCAGCTTAAGAGGGGGGGAGAACACTGAAGCTTTCTTT
clone size: NA; J gene: TRBJ2-5; D gene: TRBD2; V gene: TRBV4-2; CDR3 protein: CASSPPRLAGGSKETQYF; CDR3 DNA: TGTGCCAGCAGCCCTCCCCGACTAGCGGGGGGCTCTAAAGAGACCCAGTACTTC
clone size: NA; J gene: TRBJ1-6; D gene: TRBD1; V gene: TRBV9; CDR3 protein: CASSVLGQGDSPLHF; CDR3 DNA: TGTGCCAGCAGCGTATTGGGGCAGGGGGATTCACCCCTCCACTTT
clone size: NA; J gene: TRBJ1-2; D gene: NA; V gene: TRBV2; CDR3 protein: CASSEGGRGYTF; CDR3 DNA: TGTGCCAGCAGTGAGGGGGGACGTGGCTACACCTTC
clone size: NA; J gene: TRBJ1-2; D gene: TRBD1; V gene: TRBV5-1; CDR3 protein: CASSFGTAPSYGYTF; CDR3 DNA: TGCGCCAGCAGCTTTGGGACAGCTCCTTCTTATGGCTACACCTTC
clone size: NA; J gene: TRBJ1-1; D gene: NA; V gene: TRBV3-1/TRBV3-2; CDR3 protein: CASSQEFVRPAFF; CDR3 DNA: TGTGCCAGCAGCCAAGAATTCGTCAGGCCAGCTTTCTTT
clone size: NA; J gene: TRBJ1-2; D gene: NA; V gene: TRBV5-1; CDR3 protein: CASSLGQGRDYGYTF; CDR3 DNA: TGCGCCAGCAGCTTGGGCCAGGGGAGGGACTATGGCTACACCTTC
clone size: NA; J gene: TRBJ1-1; D gene: TRBD1; V gene: TRBV5-6; CDR3 protein: CASRSVDRGGTEAFF; CDR3 DNA: TGTGCCAGCAGATCAGTAGACAGGGGGGGTACTGAAGCTTTCTTT
clone size: NA; J gene: TRBJ2-7; D gene: TRBD1; V gene: TRBV6-5; CDR3 protein: CASSYWDRGNSEQYF; CDR3 DNA: TGTGCCAGCAGTTACTGGGACAGGGGAAACTCCGAGCAGTACTTC
clone size: few; J gene: TRBJ2-3; D gene: TRBD2; V gene: TRBV10-1; CDR3 protein: CASSESMAGGDTQYF; CDR3 DNA: TGCGCCAGCAGTGAGTCTATGGCGGGGGGGGATACGCAGTATTTT
clone size: NA; J gene: TRBJ1-5; D gene: TRBD1; V gene: TRBV6-6; CDR3 protein: CASSRGQGPGGNQPQHF; CDR3 DNA: TGTGCCAGCAGTCGCGGACAGGGGCCGGGGGGTAATCAGCCCCAGCATTTT
clone size: NA; J gene: TRBJ1-2; D gene: TRBD1; V gene: TRBV29-1; CDR3 protein: CSATGGGNYGYTF; CDR3 DNA: TGCAGCGCCACAGGGGGCGGTAACTATGGCTACACCTTC
clone size: NA; J gene: TRBJ1-1; D gene: NA; V gene: TRBV5-6; CDR3 protein: CASSLARRNTEAFF; CDR3 DNA: TGTGCCAGCAGCTTGGCTCGGAGAAACACTGAAGCTTTCTTT
clone size: NA; J gene: TRBJ1-5; D gene: TRBD1; V gene: TRBV15; CDR3 protein: CATSRDTGGSQPQHF; CDR3 DNA: TGTGCCACCAGCAGAGATACAGGGGGCAGTCAGCCCCAGCATTTT
clone size: few; J gene: TRBJ2-7; D gene: TRBD1; V gene: TRBV4-3; CDR3 protein: CASSQGIDRAYEQYF; CDR3 DNA: TGCGCCAGCAGCCAGGGAATCGACAGGGCCTACGAGCAGTACTTC
clone size: NA; J gene: TRBJ2-6; D gene: NA; V gene: TRBV11-3; CDR3 protein: CASSSRPSGANVLTF; CDR3 DNA: TGTGCCAGCAGCTCTAGACCTTCTGGGGCCAACGTCCTGACTTTC
clone size: NA; J gene: TRBJ2-7; D gene: NA; V gene: TRBV6-5; CDR3 protein: CASSPRGSSSYEQYF; CDR3 DNA: TGTGCCAGCAGTCCCAGGGGCTCTAGCTCCTACGAGCAGTACTTC
clone size: NA; J gene: TRBJ1-1; D gene: TRBD1; V gene: TRBV27; CDR3 protein: CASSPTGTANTEAFF; CDR3 DNA: TGTGCCAGCAGCCCAACCGGGACAGCGAACACTGAAGCTTTCTTT
clone size: NA; J gene: TRBJ1-2; D gene: TRBD1; V gene: TRBV2; CDR3 protein: CASTLVPGQVGYTF; CDR3 DNA: TGTGCCAGCACCCTGGTCCCGGGACAGGTCGGCTACACCTTC
clone size: NA; J gene: TRBJ1-1; D gene: TRBD1; V gene: TRBV6-1; CDR3 protein: CASSEVRTGVRSDTEAFF; CDR3 DNA: TGTGCCAGCAGTGAAGTTAGGACAGGGGTTAGGTCGGACACTGAAGCTTTCTTT
clone size: NA; J gene: TRBJ1-2; D gene: TRBD1; V gene: TRBV19; CDR3 protein: CASSTSQQGRPYGYTF; CDR3 DNA: TGTGCCAGTAGTACTAGTCAACAGGGGCGCCCGTATGGCTACACCTTC
clone size: few; J gene: TRBJ2-3; D gene: NA; V gene: TRBV5-4; CDR3 protein: CASSLTSSTDTQYF; CDR3 DNA: TGTGCCAGCAGCTTGACTTCTAGCACAGATACGCAGTATTTT
clone size: NA; J gene: TRBJ2-6; D gene: NA; V gene: TRBV18; CDR3 protein: CASFQAGANVLTF; CDR3 DNA: TGTGCCAGCTTTCAGGCTGGGGCCAACGTCCTGACTTTC
clone size: NA; J gene: TRBJ2-7; D gene: NA; V gene: TRBV6-5; CDR3 protein: CASSYAGRNYEQYF; CDR3 DNA: TGTGCCAGCAGTTACGCGGGACGGAACTACGAGCAGTACTTC
clone size: once; J gene: TRBJ2-5; D gene: NA; V gene: TRBV11-3; CDR3 protein: CASSLQPGLQETQYF; CDR3 DNA: TGTGCCAGCAGCTTACAACCAGGGCTTCAAGAGACCCAGTACTTC
clone size: NA; J gene: TRBJ2-1; D gene: NA; V gene: TRBV30; CDR3 protein: CAWSVWAGNRNEQFF; CDR3 DNA: TGTGCCTGGAGTGTATGGGCGGGGAACCGCAATGAGCAGTTCTTC
clone size: NA; J gene: TRBJ2-7; D gene: NA; V gene: TRBV5-1; CDR3 protein: CASSRAGEGHEQYF; CDR3 DNA: TGCGCCAGCAGCAGGGCAGGGGAGGGACACGAGCAGTACTTC
clone size: NA; J gene: TRBJ1-6; D gene: NA; V gene: TRBV5-5; CDR3 protein: CASSLADVGSPLHF; CDR3 DNA: TGTGCCAGCAGCTTGGCCGATGTCGGTTCACCCCTCCACTTT
clone size: NA; J gene: TRBJ1-1; D gene: NA; V gene: TRBV6-5; CDR3 protein: CASLGGGLNTEAFF; CDR3 DNA: TGTGCCAGCTTGGGGGGGGGTTTGAACACTGAAGCTTTCTTT
clone size: NA; J gene: TRBJ1-1; D gene: TRBD1; V gene: TRBV5-1; CDR3 protein: CASSGKTGVNTEAFF; CDR3 DNA: TGCGCCAGCAGCGGGAAGACAGGGGTTAACACTGAAGCTTTCTTT
clone size: few; J gene: TRBJ1-5; D gene: NA; V gene: TRBV7-2; CDR3 protein: CASSLGQNQPQHF; CDR3 DNA: TGTGCCAGCAGCCTAGGACAGAATCAGCCCCAGCATTTT
clone size: few; J gene: TRBJ2-1; D gene: TRBD2; V gene: TRBV5-1; CDR3 protein: CASSFLAGRGDSEQFF; CDR3 DNA: TGCGCCAGCAGCTTCCTAGCGGGAAGGGGGGACAGTGAGCAGTTCTTC
clone size: few; J gene: TRBJ1-2; D gene: NA; V gene: TRBV27; CDR3 protein: CATASYREGTNYGYTF; CDR3 DNA: TGTGCCACCGCGTCCTACAGGGAGGGAACTAACTATGGCTACACCTTC
clone size: NA; J gene: TRBJ2-2; D gene: TRBD2; V gene: TRBV10-3; CDR3 protein: CAISAGGGQGLELFF; CDR3 DNA: TGTGCCATCAGTGCGGGAGGAGGCCAAGGGCTGGAGCTGTTTTTT
clone size: NA; J gene: TRBJ1-2; D gene: TRBD1; V gene: TRBV7-2; CDR3 protein: CASSLVGTGRNGYTF; CDR3 DNA: TGTGCCAGCAGCTTAGTGGGGACAGGGAGGAATGGCTACACCTTC
clone size: NA; J gene: TRBJ1-4; D gene: TRBD1; V gene: TRBV29-1; CDR3 protein: CSATRDRWNEKLFF; CDR3 DNA: TGCAGCGCAACCCGGGACAGGTGGAATGAAAAACTGTTTTTT
clone size: NA; J gene: TRBJ1-2; D gene: NA; V gene: TRBV7-2; CDR3 protein: CASSETRFQTTNYGYTF; CDR3 DNA: TGTGCCAGCAGCGAAACCCGGTTCCAGACTACTAACTATGGCTACACCTTC
clone size: NA; J gene: TRBJ2-5; D gene: TRBD2; V gene: TRBV5-4; CDR3 protein: CASSLVGGGAGETQYF; CDR3 DNA: TGTGCCAGCAGCTTGGTAGGCGGGGGGGCCGGAGAGACCCAGTACTTC
clone size: once; J gene: TRBJ2-1; D gene: TRBD2; V gene: TRBV5-4; CDR3 protein: CASSKSGTRFEQFF; CDR3 DNA: TGTGCCAGCAGCAAGTCCGGGACTAGATTTGAGCAGTTCTTC
clone size: NA; J gene: TRBJ2-5; D gene: TRBD2; V gene: TRBV7-2; CDR3 protein: CASSFHSTSRETQYF; CDR3 DNA: TGTGCCAGCAGCTTCCACTCGACTAGCCGCGAGACCCAGTACTTC
clone size: NA; J gene: TRBJ1-1; D gene: NA; V gene: TRBV5-5; CDR3 protein: CASSFSDFRGTEAFF; CDR3 DNA: TGTGCCAGCAGCTTTTCGGACTTCCGAGGGACTGAAGCTTTCTTT
clone size: NA; J gene: TRBJ2-7; D gene: TRBD2; V gene: TRBV6-5; CDR3 protein: CASKAGGSGRQYF; CDR3 DNA: TGTGCCAGCAAGGCGGGGGGTAGCGGGAGGCAGTACTTC
clone size: NA; J gene: TRBJ2-5; D gene: NA; V gene: TRBV2; CDR3 protein: CASRPEGQTFDYGQYF; CDR3 DNA: TGTGCCAGCAGGCCGGAGGGACAGACCTTCGATTATGGGCAGTACTTC
clone size: NA; J gene: TRBJ2-7; D gene: NA; V gene: TRBV6-6; CDR3 protein: CASTPQVGVEQYF; CDR3 DNA: TGTGCCAGCACACCGCAGGTAGGGGTCGAGCAGTACTTC
clone size: NA; J gene: TRBJ2-5; D gene: NA; V gene: TRBV6-1; CDR3 protein: CASRGTGETQYF; CDR3 DNA: TGTGCCAGCAGGGGTACAGGAGAGACCCAGTACTTC
clone size: NA; J gene: TRBJ1-1; D gene: TRBD1; V gene: TRBV2; CDR3 protein: CASNRQGAGTEAFF; CDR3 DNA: TGTGCCAGCAATAGACAGGGGGCCGGCACTGAAGCTTTCTTT
clone size: NA; J gene: TRBJ1-5; D gene: NA; V gene: TRBV19; CDR3 protein: CASSIVSGNNQPQHF; CDR3 DNA: TGTGCCAGTAGTATAGTATCCGGGAACAATCAGCCCCAGCATTTT
clone size: NA; J gene: TRBJ2-3; D gene: TRBD2; V gene: TRBV30; CDR3 protein: CAWSLGTSGGSDTQYF; CDR3 DNA: TGTGCCTGGAGTCTCGGGACTAGCGGGGGGTCAGATACGCAGTATTTT
clone size: NA; J gene: TRBJ1-2; D gene: NA; V gene: TRBV4-1; CDR3 protein: CASSQSGTHYGYTF; CDR3 DNA: TGCGCCAGCAGCCAATCCGGGACACACTATGGCTACACCTTC
clone size: NA; J gene: TRBJ2-5; D gene: TRBD2; V gene: TRBV5-1; CDR3 protein: CASNRQVAGKETQYF; CDR3 DNA: TGCGCCAGCAACCGCCAGGTAGCGGGGAAAGAGACCCAGTACTTC
clone size: NA; J gene: TRBJ2-4; D gene: NA; V gene: TRBV11-3; CDR3 protein: CASSLGPSGRQYF; CDR3 DNA: TGTGCCAGCAGCTTAGGGCCATCAGGCCGACAGTACTTC
clone size: NA; J gene: TRBJ2-1; D gene: TRBD1; V gene: TRBV7-6; CDR3 protein: CASSFRDRDYNEQFF; CDR3 DNA: TGTGCCAGCAGCTTCCGGGACAGGGACTACAATGAGCAGTTCTTC
clone size: many; J gene: TRBJ2-1; D gene: NA; V gene: TRBV4-3; CDR3 protein: CASSQDLGGSYNEQFF; CDR3 DNA: TGCGCCAGCAGCCAAGATTTAGGGGGCTCCTACAATGAGCAGTTCTTC
clone size: NA; J gene: TRBJ2-3; D gene: TRBD2; V gene: TRBV11-2; CDR3 protein: CASSPGTSGVGTQYF; CDR3 DNA: TGTGCCAGCAGCCCGGGGACTAGCGGGGTTGGGACGCAGTATTTT
clone size: NA; J gene: TRBJ2-7; D gene: NA; V gene: TRBV3-1/TRBV3-2; CDR3 protein: CASSRQPGGSYEQYF; CDR3 DNA: TGTGCCAGCAGCCGCCAACCCGGAGGCTCCTACGAGCAGTACTTC
clone size: NA; J gene: TRBJ2-5; D gene: NA; V gene: TRBV10-3; CDR3 protein: CAISELASRGETQYF; CDR3 DNA: TGTGCCATCAGTGAGCTTGCTAGCCGGGGAGAGACCCAGTACTTC
clone size: NA; J gene: TRBJ2-2; D gene: TRBD1; V gene: TRBV5-1; CDR3 protein: CASSSDRATTGELFF; CDR3 DNA: TGCGCCAGCAGCTCCGACAGGGCAACCACCGGGGAGCTGTTTTTT
clone size: NA; J gene: TRBJ1-2; D gene: NA; V gene: TRBV5-6; CDR3 protein: CASSPGVANYGYTF; CDR3 DNA: TGTGCCAGCAGCCCCGGGGTAGCTAACTATGGCTACACCTTC
clone size: once; J gene: TRBJ1-1; D gene: NA; V gene: TRBV5-5; CDR3 protein: CASSTRHKGDTEAFF; CDR3 DNA: TGTGCCAGCAGCACCCGACATAAGGGGGACACTGAAGCTTTCTTT